The present entry profiles one T cell receptor beta chain with its context. Antigen specificity is unknown. The data were taken from a study of regulatory T cells in long-lasting Graves disease. About the research overall: Duration of antithyroid drug therapy among newly diagnosed Graves' patients was under 3 months.

Time point specified: newly diagnosed GD, antithyroid drugs for less than 3 months. PBMC-extracted RNA yielded the TCR library. Trimming cost V 1 base and J 2 bases; bases outside gene matches: 4. The CDR3 has 16 residues. Germline V lookup: CDR1 LGHNA, CDR2 YNFKEQ. Notes on the study in general: When disease was persistent, TRBV28, TRBJ1-2 and TRBJ2-5 were the favored segments.

iRepertoire HTBI primers and Arm-PCR of CDR3 regions built TCR beta libraries. TCRdb used MiXCR to reprocess the multiplex PCR reads, holding one entry per CDR3 protein. The table has some 330,000 distinct CDR3 sequences, about 10% seen once. The same sample was also studied in work on T cells in Graves' hyperthyroidism and ophthalmopathy. From that second work: Exclusion of patients followed from uncontrolled infection, other autoimmune disease, pregnancy or lactation.

The material sequenced was peripheral blood mononuclear cells (PBMCs), taken at new diagnosis, from a patient treated with antithyroid drugs. The V gene is TRBV4-2, the J gene TRBJ1-5, with 8 bases aligning to TRBD1. The TCR sequence derives from a young woman with Graves disease. The CDR3 DNA reads as TGTGCCAGCAGCCAAGGTCTGGGACAGGGCAATCAGCCCCAGCATTTT. Translation gives CASSQGLGQGNQPQHF.